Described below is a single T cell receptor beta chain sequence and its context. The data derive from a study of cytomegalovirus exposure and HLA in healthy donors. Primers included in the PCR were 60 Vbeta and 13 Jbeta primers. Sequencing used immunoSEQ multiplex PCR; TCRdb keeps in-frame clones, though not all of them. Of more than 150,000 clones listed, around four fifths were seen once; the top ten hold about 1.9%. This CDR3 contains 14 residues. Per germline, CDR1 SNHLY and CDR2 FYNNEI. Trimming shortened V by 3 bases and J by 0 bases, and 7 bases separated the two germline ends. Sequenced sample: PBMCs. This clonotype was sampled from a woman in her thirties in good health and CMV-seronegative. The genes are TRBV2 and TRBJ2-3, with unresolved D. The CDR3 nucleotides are TGTGCCAGCAGTGATCCAGGTAGCACAGATACGCAGTATTTT. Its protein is CASSDPGSTDTQYF.